These T cell receptor beta chains were read from a single sample in a study of blood T cell repertoires in COVID-19. Produced via immunoSEQ multiplex PCR; TCRdb's table is partial and in-frame only. The data contain more than 200,000 clones, around 90% of them singletons. Sample: peripheral blood. The receptors here all came from a human donor in a cohort sampled during active COVID-19. Both conserved end residues are part of each CDR3. D genes are given only for firm matches. Clone sizes are given selectively: once, few, many, or a class where the clone is expanded.

V gene	D gene	J gene	clone size	CDR3 DNA	CDR3 protein
TRBV18	-	TRBJ2-5	-	TGTGCCAGCTCACCGCTCGGGATTCAAGAGACCCAGTACTTC	CASSPLGIQETQYF
TRBV6-6	-	TRBJ2-6	-	TGTGCCAGCAGTTACGCGATGAGCTCTGGGGCCAACGTCCTGACTTTC	CASSYAMSSGANVLTF
TRBV7-2	-	TRBJ2-3	few	TGTGCCAGCAGCTTAATCGCTAGCGGCACAGATACGCAGTATTTT	CASSLIASGTDTQYF
TRBV30	-	TRBJ2-7	-	TGTGCCTGGAGTTTACGGACTGACTCCTACGAGCAGTACTTC	CAWSLRTDSYEQYF
TRBV9	-	TRBJ2-5	-	TGTGCCAGCAGCGTTGGGCCACTCCTTCCAGGGACCCAGTACTTC	CASSVGPLLPGTQYF
TRBV19	TRBD1	TRBJ1-3	few	TGTGCCAGTAGTTCCGGGACAGGGGCTGGAAACACCATATATTTT	CASSSGTGAGNTIYF
TRBV7-2	TRBD1	TRBJ1-6	-	TGTGCCAGCAGCTCGGGACAGTGGAATTCACCCCTCCACTTT	CASSSGQWNSPLHF
TRBV7-2	TRBD2	TRBJ2-5	-	TGTGCCAGCAGCTGGGGGGGGAGCCAAGAGACCCAGTACTTC	CASSWGGSQETQYF
TRBV3-1/TRBV3-2	-	TRBJ2-7	few	TGTGCCAGCAGCCAGACTAGGAACGAGCAGTACTTC	CASSQTRNEQYF
TRBV28	-	TRBJ2-5	-	TGTGCCAGCAGTTTGTATATTCAGGAAGAGACCCAGTACTTC	CASSLYIQEETQYF
TRBV6-2/TRBV6-3	TRBD2	TRBJ2-1	-	TGTGCCAGCAGTCCGACTAGCGGGACAAACAATGAGCAGTTCTTC	CASSPTSGTNNEQFF
TRBV27	-	TRBJ2-7	-	TGTGCCAGCAGTCCAGGGGTGGGCAGGGTGTACTTC	CASSPGVGRVYF